The present T cell receptor beta chain was sequenced within a study of human T cells and chemical hapten exposure. Study summary: Slight differences in pooled library volume were the main source of varying TCR yields across samples. Overall study findings and caveats: Expanded TCRs grouped into significantly more large CDR3 similarity clusters than controls produced.

Unique molecular identifiers were linked by the library to individual cDNA molecules. TCRdb itself ran the RACE reads through MiXCR, one entry per CDR3 protein. The data hold tens of thousands of distinct CDR3 sequences, with about 32% observed a single time. The CDR3 contains 18 residues. Only a few counts were recorded for this clonotype. The antigen is undetermined. The time point was: patch test 1, 2 weeks after DPC sensitization. Documented treatment: therapeutic diphenylcyclopropenone sensitization with weekly scalp DPC. This rearrangement joins TRBV21-1 to TRBJ2-3; the table's D call, TRBD1, was not checked against the DNA. TRBV21-1 is described as a pseudogene. The sample was whole blood, taken in connection with sensitization to the hapten diphenylcyclopropenone (DPC). This sequence was found in a man between 40 and 49 years old with alopecia areata. Some clones in this sample may be carry-over from other donors' samples. In nucleotides, the CDR3 is TGTGCCAGCAGCAAACCGAGTTTCGACAGGGCTAGCACAGATACGCAGTATTTT. Translating it yields CASSKPSFDRASTDTQYF.